The rows below give T cell receptor beta chains drawn from one sample of a study of T-cell memory formation after mild COVID-19. Using its own MiXCR run on the 5' RACE reads, TCRdb lists one record per CDR3 protein. In the table there are 390,000 or so distinct CDR3 sequences, roughly 15% of which are singletons. Sequences were obtained from PBMCs or a T cell subset sorted from them (not recorded which). The source is a man younger than 35 who had mild COVID-19 (a few samples of this study predate the infection). Cell type and time point are not known. The conserved cysteine and the conserved F or W are not part of the CDR3 here.

TRBV9 | ASSVDGFSGANVLT
TRBV7-6 | ASSLGQGAAYNSPLH
TRBV7-9 | ASSLGQKSTDTQY
TRBV5-1 | ASSSRTGISPLH
TRBV6-1 | ASTLDPWEKLF
TRBV28 | ASSSSDSDTQY
TRBV29-1 | SVTGTAPTDTQY
TRBV30 | AWGSSYEQY
TRBV5-1 | ASSFTPDRNNYGYT
TRBV7-9 | ASSLAGPNTEAF
TRBV4-2 | ASSQGVAGGTDTQY
TRBV24-1 | ATSDPGKNTQY
TRBV10-3 | ATGLAGPTDTQY
TRBV11-2 | ASSRTMNTEAF
TRBV6-5 | ASHAGGSLHEQY
TRBV9 | ASSLQGGSNQPQH
TRBV5-1 | ASSLELAAYNEQF
TRBV7-3 | ASSPDGAPSSGANVLT
TRBV9 | ASSVGPGTNIGELF
TRBV7-2 | ASSRDLQGGGYT